This T cell receptor beta chain was captured by sequencing in a study of shared clonotypes between healthy human individuals. Overall study results and limits: The low donor count limited represented genetic and exposure-history diversity.

A note on this clone: Its antigen is not known.

The protocol was immunoSEQ multiplex PCR, while the TCRdb copy is restricted to in-frame clones and leaves out a portion. In the table there are 1.6 million or so clones, about 98.5% of which are singletons. Sequencing input: naive CD4+ T cells sorted from blood. Subset defined: CD45RA+ positively selected. This receptor was identified in a man between 25 and 39 years old in good health.

CDR3 sequence (DNA): TGTGCCAGCAGCTTTAGCGGACCCGAGCAGTACTTC. Residues: CASSFSGPEQYF. V usage is TRBV7-2 and J usage is TRBJ2-7, with D tentatively TRBD2 (6 bases). V was cut by 3 bases and J by 6 bases, with 9 bases left in between. Germline loops: CDR1 SGHTA, CDR2 FQGNSA. The CDR3 loop spans 12 amino acids.